This T cell receptor beta chain derives from a study of T-cell memory formation after mild COVID-19. Study observations and caveats: Day 15 to 85 contracting clones showed balanced CD4/CD8; day 15 to 37 expanders favored CD4+.

CDR1 is SGHRS and CDR2 is YFSETQ in the germline V gene. This CDR3 has 15 residues. V lost 0 bases to trimming and J lost 4 bases; unmatched junction nucleotides: 4. This clonotype was seen only a few times. Its antigen is not known. Barcoded TCR alpha and TCR beta cDNA libraries with UMIs came from 5'RACE using constant-segment primers. TCRdb called the 5' RACE reads again in MiXCR, with one record for every CDR3 protein. The repertoire holds around 310,000 distinct CDR3 sequences, with approximately 22% as singletons. The sequenced material came from PBMCs or a T cell subset sorted from them (not recorded which). This sequence joins TRBV5-1 and TRBJ2-3; 8 nucleotides line up with TRBD1. This TCR came from a man aged 18 to 35 who had mild COVID-19 (a few samples of this study predate the infection). Cell type and time point are not known. The CDR3 coding sequence is TGCGCCAGCAGCTTGGCACAGGGGGTACCAGATACGCAGTATTTT. Protein sequence: CASSLAQGVPDTQYF.